The subject of this entry is one T cell receptor beta chain. Its antigen is as yet unknown. The ends lost 0 bases at V and 7 bases at J; junction bases unmatched: 3. CDR1 is SGDLS, CDR2 YYNGEE, per germline. This CDR3 comprises 13 residues. The data belong to a study of PD-L1 blockade in urothelial cancer. The wider study: Analyzed time points were 3 weeks (second dose) and 6 weeks after therapy began.

Sequencing was performed with immunoSEQ multiplex PCR; in TCRdb, only in-frame clones are kept and a portion is missing. The sample carries over 100,000 clones, approximately 90% recorded once. The time point here: peripheral blood 6 weeks after treatment start. Patients suffered from locally advanced or metastatic urothelial carcinoma. General study points: For durable-benefit patients, tumor-associated blood clones expanded more at 3 weeks.

The receptor comes from a man aged 55 to 69 with urothelial cancer. This specimen consisted of PBMCs, obtained around atezolizumab (anti-PD-L1) treatment. The chain uses TRBV9 and TRBJ1-1, with 7 nucleotides matching TRBD1. This CDR3 reads CASSVVTGSEAFF. CDR3 bases: TGTGCCAGCAGCGTAGTGACAGGGAGTGAAGCTTTCTTT.